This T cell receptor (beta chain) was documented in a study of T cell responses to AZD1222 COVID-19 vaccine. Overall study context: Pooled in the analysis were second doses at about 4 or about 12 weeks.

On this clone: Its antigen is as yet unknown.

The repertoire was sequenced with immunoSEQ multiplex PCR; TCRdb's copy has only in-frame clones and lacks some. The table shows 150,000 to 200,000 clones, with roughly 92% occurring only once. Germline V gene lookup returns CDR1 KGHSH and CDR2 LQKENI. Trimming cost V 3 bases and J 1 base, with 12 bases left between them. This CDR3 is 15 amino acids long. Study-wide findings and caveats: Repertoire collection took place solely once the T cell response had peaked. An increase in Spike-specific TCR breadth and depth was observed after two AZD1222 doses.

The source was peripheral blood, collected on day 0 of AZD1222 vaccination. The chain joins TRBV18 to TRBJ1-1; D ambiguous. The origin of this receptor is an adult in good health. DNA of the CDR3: TGTGCCAGCTCACCCTCCTCGGGAGCGAACACTGAAGCTTTCTTT. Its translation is CASSPSSGANTEAFF.